The source of this T cell receptor beta chain is a study of T cells in Graves' hyperthyroidism and ophthalmopathy. This clonotype came up many times. The antigen remains unidentified. Subjects aged 18 to 65 presented with newly diagnosed hyperthyroidism of less than 2 months' duration. In making diagnoses, clinical symptoms, serum thyroxine and TRAb, thyroid ultrasound and orbital computed tomography were all used. The CDR3 has 13 amino acids. Germline CDR1 and CDR2: SGHAT and FQNNGV. V was shortened by 6 bases and J by 5 bases, with 13 bases between the two germline ends. Findings and caveats of the study: Most thyroid clonotypes that were expanded above 0.001 also turned up in blood.

RNA transcripts gave rise to amplified TCR beta CDR3 regions. When the TCR CDR3 underwent first-round RT-PCR, the HTBI primer set was used. TCRdb reanalysed the multiplex PCR reads using MiXCR and keeps one entry per CDR3 protein. The data hold approximately 430,000 distinct CDR3 sequences, with 15% to 19% observed a single time. This receptor was obtained from a woman under 30 with Graves' hyperthyroidism. Sample: blood. The gene calls are TRBV11-2 and TRBJ1-1, with D perhaps TRBD1 (5 bases). CDR3: CASSFSGPTEAFF. DNA of the CDR3: TGTGCCAGCAGTTTCTCGGGGCCAACTGAAGCTTTCTTT.